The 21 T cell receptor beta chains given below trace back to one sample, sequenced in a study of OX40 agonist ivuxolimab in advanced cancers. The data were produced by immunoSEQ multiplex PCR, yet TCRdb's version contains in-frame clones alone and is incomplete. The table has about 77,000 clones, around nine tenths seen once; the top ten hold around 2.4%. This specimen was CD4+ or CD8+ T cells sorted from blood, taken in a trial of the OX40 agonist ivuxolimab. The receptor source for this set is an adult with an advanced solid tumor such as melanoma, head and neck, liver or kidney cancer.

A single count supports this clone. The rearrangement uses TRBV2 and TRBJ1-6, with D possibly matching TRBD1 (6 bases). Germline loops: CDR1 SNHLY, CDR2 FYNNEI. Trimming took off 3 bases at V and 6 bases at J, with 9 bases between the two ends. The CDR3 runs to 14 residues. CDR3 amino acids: CASSERDTNSPLHF. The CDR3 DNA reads TGTGCCAGCAGTGAGCGGGACACTAATTCACCCCTCCACTTT.

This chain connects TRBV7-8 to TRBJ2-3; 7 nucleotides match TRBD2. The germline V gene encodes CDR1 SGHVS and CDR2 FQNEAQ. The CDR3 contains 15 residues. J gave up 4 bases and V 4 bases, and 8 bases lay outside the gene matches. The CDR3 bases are TGTGCCAGCAGCTACCTCGAGGGAGGGGCAGATACGCAGTATTTT. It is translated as CASSYLEGGADTQYF.

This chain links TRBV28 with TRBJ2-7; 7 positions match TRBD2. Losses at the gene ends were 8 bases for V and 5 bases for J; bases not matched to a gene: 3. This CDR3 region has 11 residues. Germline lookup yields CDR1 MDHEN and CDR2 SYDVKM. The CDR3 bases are TGTGCCAGCTCGGGGGGACACGAGCAGTACTTC. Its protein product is CASSGGHEQYF.

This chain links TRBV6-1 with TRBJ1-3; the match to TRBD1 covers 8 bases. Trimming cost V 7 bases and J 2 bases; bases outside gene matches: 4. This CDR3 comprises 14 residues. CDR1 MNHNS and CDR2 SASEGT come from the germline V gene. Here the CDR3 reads CASTRGPTGNTIYF. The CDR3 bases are TGTGCCAGCACCAGGGGGCCGACTGGAAACACCATATATTTT.

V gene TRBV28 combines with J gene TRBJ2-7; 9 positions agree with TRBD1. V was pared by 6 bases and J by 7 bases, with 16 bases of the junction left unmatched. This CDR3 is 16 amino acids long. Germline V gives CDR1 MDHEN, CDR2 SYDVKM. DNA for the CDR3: TGTGCCAGCAGCCCGGGCGGCGACAGGGGGATGGGGGAGCAGTACTTC. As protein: CASSPGGDRGMGEQYF.

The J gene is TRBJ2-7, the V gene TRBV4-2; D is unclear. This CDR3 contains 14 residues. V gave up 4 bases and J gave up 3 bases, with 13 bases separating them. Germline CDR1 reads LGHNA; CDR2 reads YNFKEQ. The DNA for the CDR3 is TGTGCCAGCAGCCCCCCTGGGATAGTCTACGAGCAGTACTTC. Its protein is CASSPPGIVYEQYF.

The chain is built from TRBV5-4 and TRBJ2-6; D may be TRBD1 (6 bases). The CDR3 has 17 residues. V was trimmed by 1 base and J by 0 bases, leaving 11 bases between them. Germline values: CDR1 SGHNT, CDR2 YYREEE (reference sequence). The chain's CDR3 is CASSLWDIFSGANVLTF. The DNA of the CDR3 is TGTGCCAGCAGCTTGTGGGACATCTTCTCTGGGGCCAACGTCCTGACTTTC.

The CDR3 reads CASSAAGPGREQYF. The CDR3 nucleotides are TGTGCCAGCAGTGCAGCGGGACCCGGTCGCGAGCAGTACTTC. The chain is built from TRBV6-1 and TRBJ2-7; 7 bases match TRBD2. Trimming cost V 4 bases and J 6 bases; bases outside gene matches: 9. This CDR3 region has 14 residues. Germline CDR1 is MNHNS and CDR2 is SASEGT.

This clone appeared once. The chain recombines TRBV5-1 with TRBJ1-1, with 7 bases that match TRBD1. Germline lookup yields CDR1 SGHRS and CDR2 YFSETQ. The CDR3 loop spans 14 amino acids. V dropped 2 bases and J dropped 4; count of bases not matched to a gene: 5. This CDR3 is CASSFSQGGTEAFF. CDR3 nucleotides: TGCGCCAGCAGCTTCTCCCAGGGGGGCACTGAAGCTTTCTTT.

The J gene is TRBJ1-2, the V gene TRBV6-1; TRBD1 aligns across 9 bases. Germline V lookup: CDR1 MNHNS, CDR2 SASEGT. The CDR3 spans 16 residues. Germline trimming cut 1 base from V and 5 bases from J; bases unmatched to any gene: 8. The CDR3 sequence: CASSEVVFGTGYGYTF. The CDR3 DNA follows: TGTGCCAGCAGTGAAGTAGTTTTCGGGACAGGGTATGGCTACACCTTC.

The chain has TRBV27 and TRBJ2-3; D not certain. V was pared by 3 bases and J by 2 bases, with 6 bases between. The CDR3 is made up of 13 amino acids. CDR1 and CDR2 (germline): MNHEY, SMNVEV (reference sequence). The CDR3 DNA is TGTGCCAGCAGTTTCGGCGCCACAGATACGCAGTATTTT. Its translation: CASSFGATDTQYF.

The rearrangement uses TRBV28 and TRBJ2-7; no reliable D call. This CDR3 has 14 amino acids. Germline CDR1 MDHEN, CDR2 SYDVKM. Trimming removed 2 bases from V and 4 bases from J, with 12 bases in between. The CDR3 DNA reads TGTGCCAGCAGTTTACGCAGCCACGCGTACGAGCAGTACTTC. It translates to CASSLRSHAYEQYF.

In nucleotides, the CDR3 is TGTGCCAGCAGCTTACGTAGGGATCAGCCCCAGCATTTT. Its translation is CASSLRRDQPQHF. The chain links TRBV7-8 to TRBJ1-5; D gene ambiguous. The V gene lost 2 bases and the J gene lost 5 bases, with 7 bases spanning the gap. The CDR3 is 13 amino acids. CDR1 is SGHVS, CDR2 FQNEAQ, per germline.

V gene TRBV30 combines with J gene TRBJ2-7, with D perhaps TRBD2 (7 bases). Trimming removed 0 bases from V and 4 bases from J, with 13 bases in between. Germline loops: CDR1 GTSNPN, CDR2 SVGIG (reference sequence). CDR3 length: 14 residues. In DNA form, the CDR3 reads TGTGCCTGGAGTGTAGGGGGGGCCGGTTACGAGCAGTACTTC. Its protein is CAWSVGGAGYEQYF.

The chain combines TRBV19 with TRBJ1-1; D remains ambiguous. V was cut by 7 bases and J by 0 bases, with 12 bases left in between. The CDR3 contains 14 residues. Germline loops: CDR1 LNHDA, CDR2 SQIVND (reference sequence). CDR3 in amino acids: CASTVPAMNTEAFF. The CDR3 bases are TGTGCCAGTACCGTCCCAGCCATGAACACTGAAGCTTTCTTT. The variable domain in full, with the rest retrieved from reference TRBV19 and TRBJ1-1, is DGGITQSPKYLFRKEGQNVTLSCEQNLNHDAMYWYRQDPGQGLRLIYYSQIVNDFQKGDIAEGYSVSREKKESFPLTVTSAQKNPTAFYLCASTVPAMNTEAFFGQGTRLTVV.

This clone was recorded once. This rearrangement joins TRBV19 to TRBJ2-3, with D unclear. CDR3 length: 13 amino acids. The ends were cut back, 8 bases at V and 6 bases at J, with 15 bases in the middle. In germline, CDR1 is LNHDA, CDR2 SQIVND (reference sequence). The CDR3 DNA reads TGTGCCAGTGGCGCTTCCGGGCGGGATACGCAGTATTTT. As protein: CASGASGRDTQYF.

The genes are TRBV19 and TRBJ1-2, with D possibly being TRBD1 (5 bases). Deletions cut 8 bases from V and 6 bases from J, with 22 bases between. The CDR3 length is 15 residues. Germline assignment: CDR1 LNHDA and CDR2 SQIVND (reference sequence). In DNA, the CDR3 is TGTGCCAGTCGCCCGCGGGGAGGGACTGGTGATGGCTACACCTTC. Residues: CASRPRGGTGDGYTF. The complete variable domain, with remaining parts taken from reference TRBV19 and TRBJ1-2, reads DGGITQSPKYLFRKEGQNVTLSCEQNLNHDAMYWYRQDPGQGLRLIYYSQIVNDFQKGDIAEGYSVSREKKESFPLTVTSAQKNPTAFYLCASRPRGGTGDGYTFGSGTRLTVV.

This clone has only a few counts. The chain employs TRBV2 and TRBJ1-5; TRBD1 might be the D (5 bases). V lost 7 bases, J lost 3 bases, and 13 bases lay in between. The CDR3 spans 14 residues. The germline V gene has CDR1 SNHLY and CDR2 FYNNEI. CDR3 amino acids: CASTRDVINQPQHF. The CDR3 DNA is TGTGCCAGCACTCGGGACGTTATCAATCAGCCCCAGCATTTT. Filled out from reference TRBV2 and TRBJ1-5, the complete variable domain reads EPEVTQTPSHQVTQMGQEVILRCVPISNHLYFYWYRQILGQKVEFLVSFYNNEISEKSEIFDDQFSVERPDGSNFTLKIRSTKLEDSAMYFCASTRDVINQPQHFGDGTRLSIL.

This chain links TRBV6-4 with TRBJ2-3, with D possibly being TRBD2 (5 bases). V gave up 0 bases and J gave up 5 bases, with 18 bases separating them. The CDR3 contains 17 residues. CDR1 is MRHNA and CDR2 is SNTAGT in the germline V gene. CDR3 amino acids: CASSDSMVRASGDTQYF. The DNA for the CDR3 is TGTGCCAGCAGTGACTCGATGGTGCGGGCCTCCGGAGATACGCAGTATTTT.

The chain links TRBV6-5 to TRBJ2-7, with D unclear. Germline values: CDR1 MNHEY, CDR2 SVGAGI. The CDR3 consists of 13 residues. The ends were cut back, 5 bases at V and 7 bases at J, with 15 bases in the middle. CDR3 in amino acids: CASSTRMGREQYF. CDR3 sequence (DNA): TGTGCCAGCAGTACACGCATGGGTAGAGAGCAGTACTTC.

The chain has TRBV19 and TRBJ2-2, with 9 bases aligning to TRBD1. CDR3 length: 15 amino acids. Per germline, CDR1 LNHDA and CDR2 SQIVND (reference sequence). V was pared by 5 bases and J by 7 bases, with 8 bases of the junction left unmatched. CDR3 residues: CASSRDREFGGELFF. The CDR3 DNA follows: TGTGCCAGTAGTCGGGACAGGGAGTTCGGCGGGGAGCTGTTTTTT. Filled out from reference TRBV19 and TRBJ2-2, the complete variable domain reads DGGITQSPKYLFRKEGQNVTLSCEQNLNHDAMYWYRQDPGQGLRLIYYSQIVNDFQKGDIAEGYSVSREKKESFPLTVTSAQKNPTAFYLCASSRDREFGGELFFGEGSRLTVL.